One sample yielded the 15 T cell receptor beta chains listed below, sequenced in a study of CD8+CD57+ T cells in acquired aplastic anemia. According to the study, genomic DNA was the template for TCR beta VDJ and CDR3 profiling. One entry per CDR3 protein, called by TCRdb with MiXCR from the reads. In the table there are about 160,000 distinct CDR3 sequences, 45% to 55% of which are singletons. Sequencing involved patients with CD8+CD57+ cell expansion previously shown by flow cytometry. Sequenced material: sorted CD4+, CD8+, or CD8+CD57+ T cells (not recorded which) from PBMCs. All receptors derive from a human donor with aplastic anemia.

As to this clonotype: A much larger clonotype is one base distant, so this may be a read error. The rearrangement joins TRBV4-3 to TRBJ2-1; 12 bases agree with TRBD2. V lost 2 bases and J lost 11; bases outside the gene matches: 10. This CDR3 is 16 amino acids long. Germline values: CDR1 LGHNA, CDR2 YSLEER. Written as DNA, the CDR3 is TGCGCCAGCAGCCAACTGACTAGCGGGGGAGGAAGGCAGCAGTTCTTC. Amino acid sequence: CASSQLTSGGGRQQFF.

The V call is TRBV12-3 or TRBV12-4, the J call TRBJ2-7, with 7 positions matching TRBD2. V gave up 5 bases and J gave up 4 bases; unmatched junction bases: 8. The CDR3 extends over 14 amino acids. CDR3 DNA: TGTGCCAGCAGTGAACCGCAGGGAGGGTACGAGCAGTACGTC. Its protein is CASSEPQGGYEQYV.

This clonotype was recorded at least ten times. This rearrangement joins TRBV6-5 to TRBJ1-2; maybe TRBD1 (5 bases). Trimming stripped 0 bases from V and 2 bases from J, with 10 bases between. This CDR3 has 15 residues. Germline assignment: CDR1 MNHEY and CDR2 SVGAGI. The CDR3, as DNA: TGTGCCAGCAGTTACTCGGGGACGGGGAACTATGGCTACACCTTC. Its translation is CASSYSGTGNYGYTF.

The sample holds many counts of this clonotype. The chain couples TRBV5-6 to TRBJ2-7, with D possibly TRBD2 on 5 matching bases. CDR1 and CDR2 (germline): SGHDT, YYEEEE. This CDR3 comprises 14 residues. Trimming removed 5 bases at V and 3 bases at J, with 15 bases between. CDR3 residues: CASRKVGGGYEQYF. The CDR3 DNA reads as TGTGCCAGCAGGAAGGTTGGCGGAGGCTACGAGCAGTACTTC.

The V and J genes are TRBV5-6 and TRBJ1-6; 9 bases agree with TRBD1. CDR1 and CDR2 (germline): SGHDT, YYEEEE. This CDR3 has 16 residues. The V and J ends lost 4 bases and 6 bases, in that order; junction bases with no gene match: 8. The CDR3 DNA follows: TGTGCCAGCAGCGGGACATGGGGACAGGGTAATTCACCCCTCCACTTT. The encoded protein is CASSGTWGQGNSPLHF.

The rearrangement uses TRBV19 and TRBJ1-1; D ambiguous. V lost 3 bases and J 1 base, leaving 9 bases between the germline ends. This CDR3 comprises 14 residues. Germline CDR1 LNHDA, CDR2 SQIVND (reference sequence). The CDR3 DNA is TGTGCCAGTAGTATGGATGGGGAGAACACTGAAGCTTTCTTT. Its translation is CASSMDGENTEAFF.

This chain links TRBV11-2 with TRBJ2-1; D gene ambiguous. This CDR3 has 16 residues. The germline CDR1 and CDR2 sequences are SGHAT and FQNNGV. The V and J ends lost 0 bases and 4 bases respectively, with 13 bases between them. CDR3: CASSLDTSDGYNEQFF. For the CDR3, the DNA is TGTGCCAGCAGCTTAGACACTTCCGACGGGTACAATGAGCAGTTCTTC.

The rearrangement links TRBV2 to TRBJ2-1; D remains unclear. The germline V gene encodes CDR1 SNHLY and CDR2 FYNNEI. The CDR3 spans 14 residues. Trimming took 7 bases from V and 0 from J, leaving 10 bases between them. CDR3 in DNA: TGTGCCAGCACCATCGACCCCTCCTACAATGAGCAGTTCTTC. Encoded protein: CASTIDPSYNEQFF. Variable domain in full (rest from reference TRBV2 and TRBJ2-1): EPEVTQTPSHQVTQMGQEVILRCVPISNHLYFYWYRQILGQKVEFLVSFYNNEISEKSEIFDDQFSVERPDGSNFTLKIRSTKLEDSAMYFCASTIDPSYNEQFFGPGTRLTVL.

The rearrangement links TRBV20-1 to TRBJ1-4; D call uncertain. V lost 1 base and J lost 9, with 6 bases in between. CDR1 and CDR2 from the germline V gene are DFQATT and SNEGSKA (reference sequence). The CDR3 consists of 11 residues. In DNA, the CDR3 is TGCAGTGCTAGAGTTCGACAAAAACTGTTTTTT. Translated: CSARVRQKLFF.

This clonotype was found many times. The V and J genes are TRBV28 and TRBJ2-5; D remains ambiguous. The CDR3 is 13 residues long. The germline V and J ends were trimmed by 2 bases and 5 bases, with 9 bases remaining between them. Germline V lookup: CDR1 MDHEN, CDR2 SYDVKM. The chain's CDR3 is CASSLVNSETQYF. The CDR3 bases are TGTGCCAGCAGTTTAGTAAACAGCGAGACCCAGTACTTC.

The chain couples TRBV5-1 to TRBJ2-3, with TRBD2 matching 8 bases. V gave up 6 bases and J gave up 2 bases; unmatched junction bases: 11. Germline-derived CDR1 and CDR2 are SGHRS and YFSETQ. The CDR3 loop spans 16 amino acids. DNA for the CDR3: TGCGCCAGCAAGAGGTCGCCAGCGGGGGCCACAGATACGCAGTATTTT. Protein: CASKRSPAGATDTQYF. Full variable domain (outside the CDR3, taken from reference TRBV5-1 and TRBJ2-3): KAGVTQTPRYLIKTRGQQVTLSCSPISGHRSVSWYQQTPGQGLQFLFEYFSETQRNKGNFPGRFSGRQFSNSRSEMNVSTLELGDSALYLCASKRSPAGATDTQYFGPGTRLTVL.

This rearrangement joins TRBV25-1 to TRBJ1-6; D is perhaps TRBD1 (6 bases). Germline CDR1 reads MGHDK; CDR2 reads SYGVNS. Trimming removed 4 bases at V and 4 bases at J, with 11 bases between. The CDR3 runs 15 residues. Written as DNA, the CDR3 is TGTGCCAGCAGTGGTCAGGGGCAGTATAATTCACCCCTCCACTTT. Translated: CASSGQGQYNSPLHF. The whole variable domain, filled in from reference TRBV25-1 and TRBJ1-6, reads EADIYQTPRYLVIGTGKKITLECSQTMGHDKMYWYQQDPGMELHLIHYSYGVNSTEKGDLSSESTVSRIRTEHFPLTLESARPSHTSQYLCASSGQGQYNSPLHFGNGTRLTVT.

This clonotype was found a few times. V gene TRBV18 combines with J gene TRBJ1-4; 11 nucleotides agree with TRBD1. This CDR3 comprises 16 residues. Per the germline V gene, CDR1 is KGHSH and CDR2 is LQKENI. J gave up 3 bases and V 6 bases, and 6 bases lay outside the gene matches. The CDR3 DNA reads TGTGCCAGCTCCTCGGGACAGGGGGAAGCTAATGAAAAACTGTTTTTT. This codes for CASSSGQGEANEKLFF.

The rearrangement uses TRBV15 and TRBJ1-5; D is undetermined. Germline V CDR1 and CDR2: LNHNV, YYDKDF (reference sequence). The CDR3 sequence is 16 residues long. V dropped 1 base and J dropped 7 bases, with 17 bases sitting between them. The CDR3 region has the DNA TGTGCCACCAGCAGAGCTCCGCACCACCAGCAACAGCCCCAGCATTTT. Translating gives CATSRAPHHQQQPQHF.

This clonotype appeared a few times. Possible read error: a much larger clone is one base away. V usage is TRBV5-1 and J usage is TRBJ2-7; 11 bases are a match to TRBD1. This CDR3 is built from 16 residues. The V gene's germline CDR1 is SGHRS and CDR2 YFSETQ. CDR3 nucleotides: TGCGTCAGCAGCGGGTCAGGACAGGGGGCAAGGTACGAGCAGTACTTC. This gives the protein CVSSGSGQGARYEQYF.